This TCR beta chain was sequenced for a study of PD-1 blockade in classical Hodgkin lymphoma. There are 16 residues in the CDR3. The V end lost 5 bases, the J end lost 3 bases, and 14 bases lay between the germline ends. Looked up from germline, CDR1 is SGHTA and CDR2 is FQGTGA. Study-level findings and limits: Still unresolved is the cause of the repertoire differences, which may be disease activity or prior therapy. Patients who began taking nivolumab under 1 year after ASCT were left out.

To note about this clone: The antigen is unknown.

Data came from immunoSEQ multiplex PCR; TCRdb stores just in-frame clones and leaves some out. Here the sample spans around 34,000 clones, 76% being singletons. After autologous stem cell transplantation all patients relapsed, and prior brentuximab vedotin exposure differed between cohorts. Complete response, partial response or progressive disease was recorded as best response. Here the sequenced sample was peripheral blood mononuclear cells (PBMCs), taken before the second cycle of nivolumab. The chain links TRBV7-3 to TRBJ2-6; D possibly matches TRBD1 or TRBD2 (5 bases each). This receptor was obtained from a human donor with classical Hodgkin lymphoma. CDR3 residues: CASSLLGGSGANVLTF. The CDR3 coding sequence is TGTGCCAGCAGCCTACTTGGGGGAAGTGGGGCCAACGTCCTGACTTTC.